A single sample is the source of the 27 T cell receptor beta chains below, sequenced in a study of beta chain features in type 1 diabetes. Study conclusions and caveats: Among patients with Type 1 diabetes, TCRB CDR3s were moderately but significantly shorter in every one of the four CD4+ subsets.

The antigens these receptors bind are not known. cDNA synthesis used the whole RNA isolate, giving expressed TCRB sequences. Method: immunoSEQ multiplex PCR; TCRdb's copy keeps in-frame clones and lacks some. The profile covers approximately 240,000 clones, with around 16% appearing a single time and about 0.078% taken by the ten largest. Sequences were obtained from naive CD4+ T cells from blood. These TCRs come from a man aged 25 to 40 with type 1 diabetes.

This clone was seen a few times. This rearrangement joins TRBV4-1 to TRBJ1-2, with D unclear. The CDR3 totals 16 residues. V was cut by 4 bases and J by 2 bases, with 17 bases left in between. The germline V gene encodes CDR1 MGHRA and CDR2 YSYEKL. CDR3: CASSRGVATENYGYTF. CDR3 DNA sequence: TGCGCCAGCAGCCGAGGAGTGGCCACAGAAAACTATGGCTACACCTTC.

This clone was counted a few times. The genes are TRBV10-3 and TRBJ1-1; no clear D. The germline CDR1 and CDR2 sequences are ENHRY and SYGVKD. V was pared by 1 base and J by 1 base, with 10 bases between. CDR3 length: 15 residues. CDR3 region: CAISEYAAGNTEAFF. The CDR3 bases are TGTGCCATCAGTGAGTATGCCGCAGGGAACACTGAAGCTTTCTTT.

This clone has more than one count but fewer than ten. V usage is TRBV7-2 and J usage is TRBJ1-2; D is possibly TRBD1 (6 bases). This CDR3 region has 16 residues. Trimming cost V 1 base and J 2 bases, with 14 bases left between them. Germline V gene data show CDR1 as SGHTA and CDR2 as FQGNSA. The CDR3 DNA sequence: TGTGCCAGCAGCTTAGTAGGTACAGGGAACAACTATGGCTACACCTTC. Translating gives CASSLVGTGNNYGYTF.

This clone was counted between two and nine times. V and J are TRBV20-1 and TRBJ1-1; D perhaps matches TRBD1 (5 bases). Germline assignment: CDR1 DFQATT and CDR2 SNEGSKA (reference sequence). The V end lost 6 bases, the J end lost 6 bases, and 8 bases lay between the germline ends. CDR3 length: 10 residues. CDR3 in DNA: TGCAGTGCCTTGGGGGCTGAAGCTTTCTTT. Its protein product is CSALGAEAFF.

The rearrangement links TRBV30 to TRBJ2-7, with D hard to call. This CDR3 is built from 13 residues. The germline V and J ends were trimmed by 2 bases and 7 bases, with 15 bases remaining between them. Germline CDR1 and CDR2: GTSNPN and SVGIG (reference sequence). The CDR3 DNA reads as TGTGCCTGGAGTATAACGGGCCGTTTGGAGCAGTACTTC. It encodes CAWSITGRLEQYF.

This clone was recorded a few times. The chain recombines TRBV7-3 with TRBJ2-3, with D possibly being TRBD1 (5 bases). Trimming pared 5 bases from V and 5 bases from J, leaving 11 bases between. The germline V gene has CDR1 SGHTA and CDR2 FQGTGA. This CDR3 region has 13 residues. CDR3 DNA: TGTGCCAGCAGCCCGACAGTTTTAGATACGCAGTATTTT. Its translation: CASSPTVLDTQYF.

This clone was counted a few times. V and J are TRBV7-6 and TRBJ2-7; D is uncertain. V lost 4 bases and J 1 base, leaving 8 bases between the germline ends. The CDR3 is made up of 13 amino acids. Per the germline V gene, CDR1 is SGHVS and CDR2 is FNYEAQ. CDR3: CASSSGLSYEQYF. The CDR3 bases are TGTGCCAGCAGCTCAGGCCTGTCCTACGAGCAGTACTTC.

Here the CDR3 reads CASSLPGTDTQYF. DNA for the CDR3: TGTGCCAGCAGCTTGCCAGGGACAGATACGCAGTATTTT. The genes are TRBV5-4 and TRBJ2-3; maybe TRBD1 (5 bases). The germline V and J ends were trimmed by 1 base and 3 bases, with 6 bases remaining between them. This CDR3 comprises 13 residues. Germline V gives CDR1 SGHNT, CDR2 YYREEE (reference sequence).

The chain uses TRBV20-1 and TRBJ1-1, with D uncertain. Trimming took off 5 bases at V and 7 bases at J, with 8 bases between the two ends. The CDR3 extends over 10 amino acids. CDR1 DFQATT and CDR2 SNEGSKA come from the germline V gene (reference sequence). CDR3 nucleotides: TGCAGTGCTTTGGCCGATGAAGCTTTCTTT. Protein sequence: CSALADEAFF.

Only a few counts were recorded for this clone. V is TRBV29-1 and J is TRBJ1-1; D gene uncertain. Trimming left V 3 bases short and J 4 bases short, with 12 bases between. This CDR3 spans 13 amino acids. CDR1 and CDR2 (germline): SQVTM, ANQGSEA. The CDR3 spells CSVEGRQFTEAFF. CDR3 nucleotides: TGCAGCGTTGAGGGGAGGCAGTTCACTGAAGCTTTCTTT.

The DNA of the CDR3 is TGCAGCGTTTCTCCAGGGGGGGACACTGAAGCTTTCTTT. Its protein is CSVSPGGDTEAFF. The chain joins TRBV29-1 to TRBJ1-1; 7 positions agree with TRBD1. The CDR3 extends over 13 amino acids. J was trimmed by 3 bases and V by 5 bases; bases with no gene match: 6. Germline values: CDR1 SQVTM, CDR2 ANQGSEA.

This chain links TRBV9 with TRBJ2-6; D gene unclear. The CDR3 has 15 residues. Trimming took off 4 bases at V and 0 bases at J, with 8 bases between the two ends. CDR1 and CDR2 from the germline V gene are SGDLS and YYNGEE. The CDR3 reads CASSLDPSGANVLTF. In DNA form, the CDR3 reads TGTGCCAGCAGCCTCGACCCCTCTGGGGCCAACGTCCTGACTTTC.

This chain joins TRBV29-1 and TRBJ2-3, with 8 bases that match TRBD2. The junction had 5 bases not matched to a gene; V was cut back by 6 bases and J by 0 bases. This CDR3 comprises 14 residues. Looked up from germline, CDR1 is SQVTM and CDR2 is ANQGSEA. DNA for the CDR3: TGCAGCGTCGATAGCGGGGCCAGCACAGATACGCAGTATTTT. Its protein product is CSVDSGASTDTQYF.

V and J are TRBV14 and TRBJ2-7; 9 nucleotides agree with TRBD1. The J segment lost 0 bases and the V segment lost 5 bases, leaving 5 bases of the junction unmatched. This CDR3 comprises 15 residues. Germline V gene sequence: CDR1 SGHDN, CDR2 FVKESK. The CDR3, as DNA: TGTGCCAGCAGCACACAGACAGGGGGCTCCTACGAGCAGTACTTC. This encodes CASSTQTGGSYEQYF.

A few counts support this clone. The V and J genes are TRBV30 and TRBJ2-2; D call uncertain. The V end was cut by 3 bases, the J end by 1 base, with 6 bases between. Germline lookup yields CDR1 GTSNPN and CDR2 SVGIG (reference sequence). The CDR3 runs to 13 residues. The CDR3 DNA follows: TGTGCCTGGAGGGGTAGGAACACCGGGGAGCTGTTTTTT. Protein sequence: CAWRGRNTGELFF.

CDR3 nucleotides: TGTGCCAGCAGCCAAGCCTACGAGCAGTACTTC. It translates to CASSQAYEQYF. The chain recombines TRBV7-9 with TRBJ2-7, with unresolved D. The CDR3 is 11 residues long. Trimming took 5 bases from V and 2 from J, leaving 4 bases between them. Germline values: CDR1 SEHNR, CDR2 FQNEAQ (reference sequence). The full variable domain, in which reference TRBV7-9 and TRBJ2-7 provide the parts outside the CDR3, is DTGVSQNPRHKITKRGQNVTFRCDPISEHNRLYWYRQTLGQGPEFLTYFQNEAQLEKSRLLSDRFSAERPKGSFSTLEIQRTEQGDSAMYLCASSQAYEQYFGPGTRLTVT.

This clone has a handful of counts. As DNA, the CDR3 is TGTGCCAGCAGCCCGCGACTAGCGGGAGGGCCTTACGAGCAGTACTTC. Translation gives CASSPRLAGGPYEQYF. The chain is built from TRBV28 and TRBJ2-7, with 14 bases lining up with TRBD2. This CDR3 is built from 16 residues. The V and J ends lost 6 bases and 4 bases, in that order; junction bases with no gene match: 8. Per germline, CDR1 MDHEN and CDR2 SYDVKM.

This clone has more than one count but fewer than ten. This chain connects TRBV30 to TRBJ2-1; 7 bases are a match to TRBD1. V lost 0 bases and J lost 3; bases outside the gene matches: 17. This CDR3 is 19 amino acids long. Germline assignment: CDR1 GTSNPN and CDR2 SVGIG (reference sequence). The DNA for the CDR3 is TGTGCCTGGAGTGTAGTAAGGCTTCTGGGACAGAACGTCTACAATGAGCAGTTCTTC. Translating it yields CAWSVVRLLGQNVYNEQFF.

This clone was counted between two and nine times. The genes are TRBV29-1 and TRBJ1-4; 7 bases align to TRBD1. The CDR3 runs to 14 residues. Germline trimming cut 7 bases from V and 10 bases from J; bases unmatched to any gene: 15. Per the germline V gene, CDR1 is SQVTM and CDR2 is ANQGSEA. CDR3 nucleotide sequence: TGCAGCGGTTATCAGACAGGGAATGACGGAAAACTGTTTTTT. It yields the protein CSGYQTGNDGKLFF. Looking up the rest from reference TRBV29-1 and TRBJ1-4 gives the full variable domain: SAVISQKPSRDICQRGTSLTIQCQVDSQVTMMFWYRQQPGQSLTLIATANQGSEATYESGFVIDKFPISRPNLTFSTLTVSNMSPEDSSIYLCSGYQTGNDGKLFFGSGTQLSVL.

Comment on this clone: The germline gene is not matched at one end of the junction; a read error may be the cause. J is TRBJ2-5 and V is TRBV4-1, with TRBD1 as a possible D gene (5 bases). Germline CDR1 is MGHRA and CDR2 is YSYEKL. The CDR3 length is 15 residues. The CDR3: CASRQVAGSAETQYF. Here the CDR3 DNA reads TGCGCCAGCAGGCAAGTCGCAGGGTCGGCAGAGACCCAGTACTTC.

This clone has only a few counts. The chain links TRBV7-9 to TRBJ2-1, with TRBD2 identical over 11 bases. The V gene end was trimmed by 11 bases and the J gene end by 0 bases; junction bases not matched to a gene: 12. This CDR3 comprises 17 residues. Germline-derived CDR1 and CDR2 are SEHNR and FQNEAQ (reference sequence). For the CDR3, the DNA is TGTGCCCCACTGGGAACTAGCGGGAGTAGCTCCTACAATGAGCAGTTCTTC. As protein: CAPLGTSGSSSYNEQFF.

This chain connects TRBV4-1 to TRBJ2-5; weak D call: TRBD1 (5 bases). This CDR3 is built from 14 residues. In germline, CDR1 is MGHRA, CDR2 YSYEKL. V was cut by 3 bases and J by 5 bases, with 13 bases left in between. The CDR3 region is CASSQSQGLETQYF. DNA for the CDR3: TGCGCCAGCAGCCAGAGCCAGGGTTTGGAGACCCAGTACTTC.

This clone was seen only a few times. The chain links TRBV28 to TRBJ2-2; D not resolved. V was trimmed by 5 bases and J by 9 bases, leaving 16 bases between them. Germline V gene data show CDR1 as MDHEN and CDR2 as SYDVKM. This CDR3 spans 14 amino acids. The DNA of the CDR3 is TGTGCCAGCAGTGTGGTGAGCGTCGACCGGGAGCTGTTTTTT. The encoded protein is CASSVVSVDRELFF.

J is TRBJ2-1 and V is TRBV7-2, with 9 bases lining up with TRBD1. The CDR3 sequence is 17 residues long. With V trimmed by 5 bases and J by 4 bases, 12 bases remained unmatched. Germline lookup yields CDR1 SGHTA and CDR2 FQGNSA. As DNA, the CDR3 is TGTGCCAGCAGCCGACAGGAAACAGGGGGCCCGTACAATGAGCAGTTCTTC. Protein product: CASSRQETGGPYNEQFF.

The chain uses TRBV10-3 and TRBJ2-5, with D uncertain. This CDR3 region has 13 residues. V lost 2 bases to trimming and J lost 4 bases, with 8 bases between them. Germline lookup yields CDR1 ENHRY and CDR2 SYGVKD. In DNA, the CDR3 is TGTGCCATCAGTGAGGACGTATCAGAGACCCAGTACTTC. Residues: CAISEDVSETQYF.

The chain combines TRBV29-1 with TRBJ1-1; D is perhaps TRBD1 (6 bases). The V end was cut by 4 bases, the J end by 3 bases, with 15 bases between. Germline V gene lookup returns CDR1 SQVTM and CDR2 ANQGSEA. This CDR3 is built from 14 residues. The CDR3: CSVAGQLGDTEAFF. The DNA for the CDR3 is TGCAGCGTTGCAGGACAGCTGGGCGACACTGAAGCTTTCTTT.

This clone occurred a few times. V usage is TRBV29-1 and J usage is TRBJ1-3; TRBD1 matches at 7 bases. The V and J ends lost 5 bases and 0 bases, in that order; junction bases with no gene match: 4. The CDR3 has 14 amino acids. CDR1 is SQVTM, CDR2 ANQGSEA, per germline. The CDR3 nucleotides read TGCAGCGTTCAGGGACAGCTCTCTGGAAACACCATATATTTT. Encoded protein: CSVQGQLSGNTIYF.